This TCR beta chain is from a study of blood T cells in healthy people across ages (dated by TCRdb to the mid-2010s). Background on the whole study: In model experiments, template switching captured roughly one uniquely barcoded TCR beta cDNA molecule for every two T cells. To avoid experimental bias, donors of different ages were randomly spread across the sequencing lanes. Two additional independent replicas of 1 million unique cDNA reads from the same blood draw were analyzed for two donors (one aged 18 to 29 and one aged 80 or older). The study measured age-related changes in TCR beta repertoire diversity using deep sequencing normalized with unique cDNA molecular identifiers. Four age groups were formed from the donors: young (average roughly 15 years), middle-aged (roughly 38), aged (roughly 59) and long-lived (around 82).

The library was made by 5' RACE. Sequencing relied on an Illumina HiSeq 2500. The second PCR ran for roughly 7 to 11 cycles and used a J-beta primer mix along with a sample-barcoded 5' primer. A template-switch 5' adaptor carrying 12 random nucleotides introduced a unique molecular identifier onto each TCR beta cDNA molecule. Each sample yielded at least 3 million CDR3-containing paired-end reads. First-strand cDNA synthesis was performed from all RNA using the Mint cDNA synthesis kit, with priming by a TRBC-specific oligonucleotide. Following uracil-DNA glycosylase treatment, all cDNA underwent a first 18-cycle PCR with the universal primers M1SS and BC2_uni_R. Per the original workflow: Each sample was normalized by randomly selecting 1 million high-quality reads, each carrying a distinct molecular identifier. Instead of being binned into consensus sequences, reads that shared molecular identifiers were thrown out. MiTCR, set to a Q25 quality threshold and the strictest error-elimination algorithm, was used for CDR3 identification, clonotype clustering and error correction. Lower-bound total TCR beta diversity was estimated with a nonparametric unseen species model using Euler transformation. TCRdb trimmed public reads at Q25 via fastp, called clones via MiXCR and kept in-frame beta chains. A single entry per CDR3 protein holds the most common genes and DNA from its merged rows. The V and J calls here are based on TCRdb, not the publication. The sample table contains more than 650,000 distinct CDR3 sequences; only one count was recorded for 20% to 25% of them. The top ten hold under 25% of the sample.

The roughly 42 donors, aged about 6 to 100 years, were systemically healthy Caucasian individuals from Russia. Each donor gave 8 to 10 milliliters of peripheral blood, drawn into EDTA-treated Vacutainer tubes. Ficoll-Paque density-gradient centrifugation was used to isolate PBMCs, with at least 7 million per sample. Trizol reagent was used to extract total RNA from the PBMCs, yielding at least 5 micrograms per sample. Naive CD45RAhigh/CD27high T cell percentages were measured by flow cytometry on a PBMC aliquot from every donor. There are a few counts of this clonotype. Its recognized antigen is unknown. There are no base qualities to consult, and no much larger clone falls within one base. The CDR3 holds 16 amino acids from the cysteine to the phenylalanine. Only the CDR3 DNA is retained, 48 bases long and in frame from the first base. CDR1 SGHRS and CDR2 YFSETQ are derived from the germline V gene. After removal of 4 bases from V and 0 bases from J, the junction retains 7 bases not matched to a gene.

The full study reports these points: Because profiling used bulk unsorted PBMCs, naive and antigen-experienced compartments could not be compared conclusively. The long-lived group showed more naive CD4+ T cells, fewer expanded clones and increased TCR diversity than the aged group, suggesting age selection. The percentage of naive T cells measured by flow cytometry correlated strongly with observed TCR beta diversity. Because donor CMV infection status was unknown, age-related changes in expanded clonotypes were potentially confounded. Observed TCR beta diversity per million T cells fell roughly linearly with age, and a significant reduction was already apparent by age roughly 41. Estimates of total diversity based on one million sequenced T cells were considered lower bounds and underestimates.

The sequence came from a man in his 70s in good health. The specimen sequenced was blood. The rearranged chain carries TRBV5-1 and TRBJ2-4; TRBD1 agrees with 7 junctional bases. The sequenced DNA is TGCGCCAGCAGCGTTGTGGGACAGTCAGCCAAAAACATTCAGTACTTC. Its coded protein is CASSVVGQSAKNIQYF.